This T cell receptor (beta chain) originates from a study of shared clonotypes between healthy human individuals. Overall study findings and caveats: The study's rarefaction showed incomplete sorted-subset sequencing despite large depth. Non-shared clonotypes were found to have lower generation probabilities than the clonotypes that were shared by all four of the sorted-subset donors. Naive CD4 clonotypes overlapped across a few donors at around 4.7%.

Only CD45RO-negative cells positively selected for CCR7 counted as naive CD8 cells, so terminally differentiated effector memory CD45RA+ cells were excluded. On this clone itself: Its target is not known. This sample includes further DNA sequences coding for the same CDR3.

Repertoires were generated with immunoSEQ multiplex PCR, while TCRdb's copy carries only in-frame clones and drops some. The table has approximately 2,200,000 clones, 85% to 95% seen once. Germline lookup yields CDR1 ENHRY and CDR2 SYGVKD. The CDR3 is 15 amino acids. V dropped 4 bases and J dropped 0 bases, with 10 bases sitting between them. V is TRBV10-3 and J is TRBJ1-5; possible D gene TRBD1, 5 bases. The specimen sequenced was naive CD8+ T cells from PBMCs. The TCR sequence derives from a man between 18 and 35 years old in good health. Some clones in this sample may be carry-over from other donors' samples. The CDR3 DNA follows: TGTGCCATCAGTGGAGGGACGGATAGCAATCAGCCCCAGCATTTT. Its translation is CAISGGTDSNQPQHF.